This T cell receptor (beta chain) was captured by sequencing in a study of blood T cells in healthy people across ages. Next came a second PCR, run for roughly 6 to 11 cycles, which used a sample-barcoded 5' primer along with a J-beta primer mix. Each TCR beta cDNA got a 12-nucleotide random molecular identifier. TCRdb itself ran the 5' RACE reads through MiXCR, one entry per CDR3 protein. The sample shows 1.8 million or so distinct CDR3 sequences, roughly 43% of them seen only once. This clonotype has only a few counts. The antigen remains unidentified. This CDR3 region has 13 residues. Germline CDR1 reads SEHNR; CDR2 reads FQNEAQ (reference sequence). Deletions cut 3 bases from V and 6 bases from J, with 11 bases between. Study-wide findings and caveats: A roughly linear age-dependent decrease characterized TCR beta diversity per million T cells.

The receptor was isolated from a human donor in good health. Sequencing used blood. This chain uses TRBV7-9 with TRBJ1-1; a weak D match, TRBD1 (5 bases). CDR3 nucleotide sequence: TGTGCCAGCAGCTTCGCCGGGACTGCTGAAGCTTTCTTT. Amino acid sequence: CASSFAGTAEAFF.